This T cell receptor (beta chain) is drawn from a study of control samples from healthy donors and cancer patients. This table comes from immunoSEQ multiplex PCR, and its TCRdb copy is limited to in-frame clones, with some not included. The repertoire includes 70,000 or so clones, over 85% of them detected once, and roughly a fifth sits in the top ten. The sequencing sample was made of PBMCs. The origin of this receptor is a man between 60 and 70 years old with lung cancer.

The CDR3 coding sequence is TGTGCCAGCAGCTTATTTGGGACACCTGATAGCGAAAAACTGTTTTTT. The encoded protein is CASSLFGTPDSEKLFF. The chain carries TRBV7-8 and TRBJ1-4; maybe TRBD1 (6 bases). CDR1 and CDR2 from the germline V gene are SGHVS and FQNEAQ. Trimming stripped 2 bases from V and 8 bases from J, with 18 bases between. The CDR3 is 16 amino acids.